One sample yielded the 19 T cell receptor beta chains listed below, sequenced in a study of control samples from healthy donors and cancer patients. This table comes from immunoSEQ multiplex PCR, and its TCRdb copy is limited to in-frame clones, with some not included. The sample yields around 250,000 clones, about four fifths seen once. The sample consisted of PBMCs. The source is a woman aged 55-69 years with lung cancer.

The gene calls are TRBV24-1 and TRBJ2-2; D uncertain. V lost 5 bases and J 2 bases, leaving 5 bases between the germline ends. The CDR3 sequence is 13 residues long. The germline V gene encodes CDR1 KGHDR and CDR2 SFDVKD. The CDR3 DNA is TGTGCCACCAGTGGGGCCAACACCGGGGAGCTGTTTTTT. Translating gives CATSGANTGELFF.

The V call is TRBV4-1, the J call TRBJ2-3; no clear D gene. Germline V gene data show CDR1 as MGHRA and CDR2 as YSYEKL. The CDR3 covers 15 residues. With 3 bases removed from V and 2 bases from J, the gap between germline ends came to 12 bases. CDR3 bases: TGCGCCAGCAGCCAGAATCCATCTTCCACAGATACGCAGTATTTT. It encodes CASSQNPSSTDTQYF.

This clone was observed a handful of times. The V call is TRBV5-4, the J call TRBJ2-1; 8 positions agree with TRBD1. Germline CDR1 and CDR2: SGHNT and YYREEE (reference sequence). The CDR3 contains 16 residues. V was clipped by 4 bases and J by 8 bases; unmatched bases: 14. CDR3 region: CASSAYWTGSGDEQFF. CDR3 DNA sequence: TGTGCCAGCAGCGCCTACTGGACAGGGTCGGGAGATGAGCAGTTCTTC.

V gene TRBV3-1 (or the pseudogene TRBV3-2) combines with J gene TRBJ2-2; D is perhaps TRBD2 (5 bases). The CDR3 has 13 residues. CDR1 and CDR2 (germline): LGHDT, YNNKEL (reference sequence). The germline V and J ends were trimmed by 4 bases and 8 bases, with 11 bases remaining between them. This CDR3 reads CASSPWAGGELFF. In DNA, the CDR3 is TGTGCCAGCAGCCCCTGGGCGGGTGGGGAGCTGTTTTTT.

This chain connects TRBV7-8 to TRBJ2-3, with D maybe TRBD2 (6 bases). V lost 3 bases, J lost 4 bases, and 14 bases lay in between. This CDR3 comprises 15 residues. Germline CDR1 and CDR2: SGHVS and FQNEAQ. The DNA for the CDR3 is TGTGCCAGCAGCTTGAGAAGGGAGGAGGCAGATACGCAGTATTTT. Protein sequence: CASSLRREEADTQYF.

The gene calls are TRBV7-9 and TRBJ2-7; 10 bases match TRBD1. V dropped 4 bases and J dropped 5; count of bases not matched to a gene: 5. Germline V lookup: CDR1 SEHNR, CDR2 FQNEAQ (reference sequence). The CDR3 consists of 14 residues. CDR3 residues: CASSSGTGVNEQYF. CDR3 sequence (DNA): TGTGCCAGCAGCTCCGGGACAGGGGTCAACGAGCAGTACTTC. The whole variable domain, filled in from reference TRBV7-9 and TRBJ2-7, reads DTGVSQNPRHKITKRGQNVTFRCDPISEHNRLYWYRQTLGQGPEFLTYFQNEAQLEKSRLLSDRFSAERPKGSFSTLEIQRTEQGDSAMYLCASSSGTGVNEQYFGPGTRLTVT.

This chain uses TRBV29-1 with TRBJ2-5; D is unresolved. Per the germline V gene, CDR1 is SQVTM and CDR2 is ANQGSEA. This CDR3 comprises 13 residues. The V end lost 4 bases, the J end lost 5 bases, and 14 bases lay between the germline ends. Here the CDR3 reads CSVVILTGETQYF. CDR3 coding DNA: TGCAGCGTTGTAATCCTAACCGGGGAGACCCAGTACTTC.

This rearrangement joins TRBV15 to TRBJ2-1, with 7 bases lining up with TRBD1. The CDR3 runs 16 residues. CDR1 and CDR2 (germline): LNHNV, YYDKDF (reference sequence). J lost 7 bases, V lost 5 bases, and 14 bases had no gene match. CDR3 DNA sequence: TGTGCCACCAGCCTATCGCTCGACAGGGAAAAGAATGAGCAGTTCTTC. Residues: CATSLSLDREKNEQFF.

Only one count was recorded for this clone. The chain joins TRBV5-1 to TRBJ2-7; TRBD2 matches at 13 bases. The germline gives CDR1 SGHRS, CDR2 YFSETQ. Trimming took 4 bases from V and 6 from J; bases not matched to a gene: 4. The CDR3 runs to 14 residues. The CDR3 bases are TGCGCCAGCAGCATGGGACTAGCGGGGACCGAGCAGTACTTC. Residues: CASSMGLAGTEQYF.

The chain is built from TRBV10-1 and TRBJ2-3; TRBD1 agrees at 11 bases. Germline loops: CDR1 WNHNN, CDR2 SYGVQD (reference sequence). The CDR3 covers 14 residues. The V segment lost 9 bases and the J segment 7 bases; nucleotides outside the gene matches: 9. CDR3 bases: TGCGCCAGTACGCCGGGACAGGGGGTGAATACGCAGTATTTT. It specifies CASTPGQGVNTQYF.

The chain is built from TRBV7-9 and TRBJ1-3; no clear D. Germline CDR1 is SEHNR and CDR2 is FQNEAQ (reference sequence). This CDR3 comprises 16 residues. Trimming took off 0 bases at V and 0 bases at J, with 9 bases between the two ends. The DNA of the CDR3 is TGTGCCAGCAGCTTAGCGGTGGGGAGCTCTGGAAACACCATATATTTT. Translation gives CASSLAVGSSGNTIYF.

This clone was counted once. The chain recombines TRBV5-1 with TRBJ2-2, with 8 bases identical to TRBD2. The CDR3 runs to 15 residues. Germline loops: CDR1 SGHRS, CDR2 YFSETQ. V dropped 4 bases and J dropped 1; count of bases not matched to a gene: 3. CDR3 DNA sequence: TGCGCCAGCAGCGGCGGGGGGTTGAACACCGGGGAGCTGTTTTTT. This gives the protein CASSGGGLNTGELFF.

The CDR3 sequence is CASSPPGVFGQYF. For the CDR3, the DNA is TGTGCCAGCTCACCACCCGGGGTATTCGGGCAGTACTTC. The chain recombines TRBV18 with TRBJ2-7, with D possibly matching TRBD2 (5 bases). Germline lookup yields CDR1 KGHSH and CDR2 LQKENI. The CDR3 totals 13 residues. V lost 0 bases, J lost 9 bases, and 12 bases lay in between.

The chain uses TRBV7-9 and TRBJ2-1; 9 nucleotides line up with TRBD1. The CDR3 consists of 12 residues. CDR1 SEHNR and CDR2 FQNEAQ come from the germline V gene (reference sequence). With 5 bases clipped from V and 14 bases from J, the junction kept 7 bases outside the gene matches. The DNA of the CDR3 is TGTGCCAGCAGCGGGGGGACAGGGTTGGAGTTCTTC. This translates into CASSGGTGLEFF.

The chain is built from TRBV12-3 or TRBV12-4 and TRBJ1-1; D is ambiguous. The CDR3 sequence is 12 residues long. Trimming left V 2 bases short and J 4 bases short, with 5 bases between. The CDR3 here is CASSLHGTEAFF. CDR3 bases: TGTGCCAGCAGTTTACATGGCACTGAAGCTTTCTTT.

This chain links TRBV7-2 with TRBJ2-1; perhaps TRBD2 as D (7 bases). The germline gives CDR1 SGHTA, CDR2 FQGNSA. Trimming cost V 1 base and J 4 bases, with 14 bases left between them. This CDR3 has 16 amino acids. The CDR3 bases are TGTGCCAGCAGCTTAGATGGGGGGGGCGGTTACAATGAGCAGTTCTTC. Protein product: CASSLDGGGGYNEQFF.

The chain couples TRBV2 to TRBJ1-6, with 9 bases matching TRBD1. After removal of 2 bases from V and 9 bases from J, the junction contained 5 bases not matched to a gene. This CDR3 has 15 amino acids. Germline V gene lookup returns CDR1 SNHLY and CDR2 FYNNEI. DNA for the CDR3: TGTGCCAGCAGTGAATTGGGACAGGGAAGTTCACCCCTCCACTTT. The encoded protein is CASSELGQGSSPLHF. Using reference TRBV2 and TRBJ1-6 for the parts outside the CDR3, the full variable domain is EPEVTQTPSHQVTQMGQEVILRCVPISNHLYFYWYRQILGQKVEFLVSFYNNEISEKSEIFDDQFSVERPDGSNFTLKIRSTKLEDSAMYFCASSELGQGSSPLHFGNGTRLTVT.

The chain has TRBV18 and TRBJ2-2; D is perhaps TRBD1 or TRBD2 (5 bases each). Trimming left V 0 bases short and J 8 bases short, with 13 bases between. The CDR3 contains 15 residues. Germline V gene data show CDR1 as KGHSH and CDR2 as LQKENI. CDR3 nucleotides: TGTGCCAGCTCACCACCGAGGGGAGCCCGGGGGGAGCTGTTTTTT. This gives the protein CASSPPRGARGELFF.

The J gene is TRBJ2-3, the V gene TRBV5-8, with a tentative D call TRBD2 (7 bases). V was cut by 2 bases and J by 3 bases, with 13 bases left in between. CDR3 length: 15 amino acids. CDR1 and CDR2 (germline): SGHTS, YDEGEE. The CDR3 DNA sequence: TGTGCCAGCAGCTTATCGGGGGGCAGGACAGATACGCAGTATTTT. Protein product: CASSLSGGRTDTQYF.